Each of the 21 T cell receptor beta chains below was sequenced from the same sample in a study of blood T cell repertoires in COVID-19. Sequencing was performed with immunoSEQ multiplex PCR; in TCRdb, only in-frame clones are kept and a portion is missing. The table records around 80,000 clones, under 90% of them present only once. Sequenced material: peripheral blood. These receptors came from a human donor in a cohort sampled during active COVID-19.

This clone occurred a few times. This sequence joins TRBV5-1 and TRBJ1-1; TRBD1 is a possible D gene (5 bases). V was pared by 2 bases and J by 4 bases, with 12 bases between. The CDR3 covers 14 residues. Germline values: CDR1 SGHRS, CDR2 YFSETQ. CDR3 amino acids: CASSLITGSTEAFF. The CDR3 DNA is TGCGCCAGCAGCTTAATAACAGGTAGCACTGAAGCTTTCTTT.

This clone appeared once. The rearrangement links TRBV3-1 (or the pseudogene TRBV3-2) to TRBJ1-5; D call uncertain. This CDR3 spans 14 amino acids. V was clipped by 4 bases and J by 0 bases, with 7 bases between them. CDR1 is LGHDT and CDR2 is YNNKEL in the germline V gene (reference sequence). In nucleotides, the CDR3 is TGTGCCAGCAGCCCTGCCGGTAGCAATCAGCCCCAGCATTTT. It translates to CASSPAGSNQPQHF.

J is TRBJ2-7 and V is TRBV5-4, with 10 bases aligning to TRBD1. This CDR3 is 14 amino acids long. After removal of 4 bases from V and 6 bases from J, the junction contained 7 bases not matched to a gene. Per germline, CDR1 SGHNT and CDR2 YYREEE (reference sequence). The CDR3 sequence: CASSRDRGQGEQYF. CDR3 nucleotide sequence: TGTGCCAGCAGCCGCGACAGGGGGCAAGGCGAGCAGTACTTC.

The CDR3 loop is CASSAQGAGNTIYF. CDR3 nucleotides: TGTGCCAGCAGCGCACAGGGGGCTGGAAACACCATATATTTT. The chain uses TRBV11-3 and TRBJ1-3, with TRBD1 identical over 8 bases. J lost 2 bases, V lost 5 bases, and 2 bases had no gene match. From germline, CDR1 is SGHNT and CDR2 YENEEA. The CDR3 is made up of 14 amino acids.

The rearrangement uses TRBV6-9 and TRBJ2-3, with D perhaps matching TRBD2 (7 bases). Germline lookup yields CDR1 MNHGY and CDR2 SVAAGI. Trimming removed 1 base from V and 8 bases from J, with 13 bases in between. The CDR3 sequence is 14 residues long. CDR3 protein: CASSYLLRGGTQYF. The CDR3 nucleotides read TGTGCCAGCAGTTATTTACTAAGGGGGGGTACGCAGTATTTT.

The genes are TRBV12-3 or TRBV12-4 and TRBJ2-7; tentative D call: TRBD1 (5 bases). V lost 3 bases, J lost 5 bases, and 11 bases lay in between. CDR3 size: 13 residues. The CDR3 here is CASSFGRVDEQYF. The CDR3 coding sequence is TGTGCCAGCAGTTTTGGCAGGGTGGACGAGCAGTACTTC.

The V and J genes are TRBV5-5 and TRBJ2-5, with a tentative D call TRBD2 (6 bases). V lost 3 bases and J lost 5, with 14 bases in between. The CDR3 has 14 amino acids. Germline V lookup: CDR1 SGHKS, CDR2 YYEKEE (reference sequence). The DNA of the CDR3 is TGTGCCAGCAGCTATTGGAGGGCCGGGGAGACCCAGTACTTC. Translating it yields CASSYWRAGETQYF.

There are a few counts of this clone. The chain links TRBV5-6 to TRBJ2-2; D is undetermined. The CDR3 totals 13 residues. V was trimmed by 2 bases and J by 1 base, leaving 3 bases between them. Germline CDR1 reads SGHDT; CDR2 reads YYEEEE. The CDR3 nucleotides read TGTGCCAGCAGCTTACAGAACACCGGGGAGCTGTTTTTT. Residues: CASSLQNTGELFF.

The chain has TRBV6-5 and TRBJ2-5; tentatively, D is TRBD1 (6 bases). This CDR3 region has 14 residues. The germline gives CDR1 MNHEY, CDR2 SVGAGI. V lost 5 bases and J 2 bases, leaving 12 bases between the germline ends. CDR3 coding DNA: TGTGCCAGCAGTAACAACGGACAGCAAGAGACCCAGTACTTC. Translation gives CASSNNGQQETQYF.

V usage is TRBV18 and J usage is TRBJ1-5, with TRBD1 matching over 8 bases. The CDR3 extends over 15 amino acids. CDR1 and CDR2 from the germline V gene are KGHSH and LQKENI. Losses at the gene ends were 3 bases for V and 1 base for J; bases not matched to a gene: 2. The CDR3 coding sequence is TGTGCCAGCTCACCTAGGACAGGGAGCAATCAGCCCCAGCATTTT. Translating gives CASSPRTGSNQPQHF.

The chain recombines TRBV29-1 with TRBJ2-5; D is perhaps TRBD1 (5 bases). This CDR3 is 13 amino acids long. Per germline, CDR1 SQVTM and CDR2 ANQGSEA. V lost 7 bases and J lost 1, with 13 bases in between. CDR3 nucleotides: TGCAGCGCCGTGGGGCCCGGCCAAGAGACCCAGTACTTC. Amino acid sequence: CSAVGPGQETQYF.

The chain recombines TRBV3-1 (or the pseudogene TRBV3-2) with TRBJ2-3, with 8 bases lining up with TRBD2. CDR1 is LGHDT and CDR2 is YNNKEL in the germline V gene (reference sequence). The J segment lost 1 base and the V segment lost 0 bases, leaving 3 bases of the junction unmatched. The CDR3 runs to 16 residues. In DNA, the CDR3 is TGTGCCAGCAGCCAAGACTTCGGGGGGGGCACAGATACGCAGTATTTT. Encoded protein: CASSQDFGGGTDTQYF.

This chain joins TRBV7-8 and TRBJ1-4; D gene ambiguous. CDR1 is SGHVS and CDR2 is FQNEAQ in the germline V gene. The CDR3 totals 15 residues. The germline V and J ends were trimmed by 6 bases and 0 bases, with 11 bases remaining between them. The CDR3 DNA reads TGTGCCAGCAGACAAGCGGCGGCAACTAATGAAAAACTGTTTTTT. Amino acid sequence: CASRQAAATNEKLFF.

The chain carries TRBV5-1 and TRBJ2-7, with 9 bases fitting TRBD1. Germline loops: CDR1 SGHRS, CDR2 YFSETQ. J lost 8 bases, V lost 4 bases, and 16 bases had no gene match. This CDR3 is 16 amino acids long. The DNA for the CDR3 is TGCGCCAGCAGCCCTACCGACAGGGGGTATGCGACTAAGCAGTACTTC. This sequence encodes CASSPTDRGYATKQYF.

V usage is TRBV11-3 and J usage is TRBJ2-5, with 12 bases aligning to TRBD2. CDR1 is SGHNT, CDR2 YENEEA, per germline. With 1 base clipped from V and 2 bases from J, the junction kept 11 bases outside the gene matches. The CDR3 length is 19 residues. CDR3 loop: CASSLGGLAGYWGQETQYF. CDR3 sequence (DNA): TGTGCCAGCAGCTTAGGCGGACTAGCGGGGTATTGGGGGCAAGAGACCCAGTACTTC.

The CDR3 nucleotides are TGTGCCAGCAGTGACTCGGCCGGGACATTTGAGGTGGGCAATCAGCCCCAGCATTTT. This translates into CASSDSAGTFEVGNQPQHF. This chain joins TRBV6-4 and TRBJ1-5; weak D call: TRBD1 (6 bases). The V gene's germline CDR1 is MRHNA and CDR2 SNTAGT. CDR3 length equals 19 residues. V was trimmed by 0 bases and J by 2 bases, leaving 20 bases between them.

The chain employs TRBV6-5 and TRBJ2-5; D is possibly TRBD2 (5 bases). The V and J ends lost 7 bases and 4 bases respectively, with 16 bases between them. Germline CDR1 reads MNHEY; CDR2 reads SVGAGI. The CDR3 is 14 amino acids. In DNA form, the CDR3 reads TGTGCCAGCACGCAACCCGGACTTTTAGAGACCCAGTACTTC. Its translation: CASTQPGLLETQYF.

The chain joins TRBV19 to TRBJ2-2; 8 bases fit TRBD1. Germline loops: CDR1 LNHDA, CDR2 SQIVND (reference sequence). With 8 bases clipped from V and 4 bases from J, the junction kept 6 bases outside the gene matches. CDR3 length equals 14 residues. As DNA, the CDR3 is TGTGCCAGTGCCATTACAGGGGGCACCGGGGAGCTGTTTTTT. Encoded protein: CASAITGGTGELFF.

This clone is judged medium-sized. Here the CDR3 DNA reads TGTGCCAGTAGTACGTCCAGGGGGAATCAGCCCCAGCATTTT. Amino acid sequence: CASSTSRGNQPQHF. V gene TRBV19 combines with J gene TRBJ1-5; 7 nucleotides line up with TRBD1. In germline, CDR1 is LNHDA, CDR2 SQIVND (reference sequence). The ends lost 4 bases at V and 4 bases at J; junction bases unmatched: 4. The length of the CDR3 is 14 residues.

In its sample, this clone was seen once. The V gene is TRBV5-4, the J gene TRBJ2-1; D call uncertain. The CDR3 sequence is 17 residues long. The V gene's germline CDR1 is SGHNT and CDR2 YYREEE (reference sequence). The V end lost 2 bases, the J end lost 1 base, and 16 bases lay between the germline ends. CDR3 DNA: TGTGCCAGCAGCTTTAGGTTCAGGATTCTATCCTACAATGAGCAGTTCTTC. As protein: CASSFRFRILSYNEQFF.

This clone was seen once. The chain carries TRBV19 and TRBJ2-3, with D perhaps matching TRBD2 (7 bases). With 9 bases removed from V and 3 bases from J, the gap between germline ends came to 16 bases. CDR1 and CDR2 (germline): LNHDA, SQIVND (reference sequence). The CDR3 extends over 14 amino acids. CDR3 nucleotides: TGTGCCAGCAAAGGGGGGGTACAAACAGATACGCAGTATTTT. Amino acid sequence: CASKGGVQTDTQYF.